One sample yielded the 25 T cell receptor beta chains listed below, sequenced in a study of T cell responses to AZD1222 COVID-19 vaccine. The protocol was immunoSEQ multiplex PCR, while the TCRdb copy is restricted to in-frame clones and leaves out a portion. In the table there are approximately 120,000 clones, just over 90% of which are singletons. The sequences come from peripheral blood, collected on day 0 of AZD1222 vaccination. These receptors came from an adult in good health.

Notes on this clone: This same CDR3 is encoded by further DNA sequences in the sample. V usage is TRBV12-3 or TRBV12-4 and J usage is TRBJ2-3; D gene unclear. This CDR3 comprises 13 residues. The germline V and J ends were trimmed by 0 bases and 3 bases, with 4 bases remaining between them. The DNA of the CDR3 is TGTGCCAGCAGTTTAGCCGGTACAGATACGCAGTATTTT. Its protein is CASSLAGTDTQYF.

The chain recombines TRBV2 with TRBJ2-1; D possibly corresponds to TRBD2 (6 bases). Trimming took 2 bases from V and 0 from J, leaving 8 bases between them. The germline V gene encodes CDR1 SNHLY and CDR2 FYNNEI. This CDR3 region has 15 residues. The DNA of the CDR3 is TGTGCCAGCAGTGAATGGAGGGGCTCCTACAATGAGCAGTTCTTC. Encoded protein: CASSEWRGSYNEQFF.

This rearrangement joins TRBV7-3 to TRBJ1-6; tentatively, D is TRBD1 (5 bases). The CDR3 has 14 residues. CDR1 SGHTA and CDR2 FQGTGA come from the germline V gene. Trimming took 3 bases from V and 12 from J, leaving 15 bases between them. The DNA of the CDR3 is TGTGCCAGCAGCTTGCAGGGTGGCGAATTACCCCTCCACTTT. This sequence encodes CASSLQGGELPLHF.

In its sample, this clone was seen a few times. The CDR3 DNA sequence: TGTGCCAGCAGTCCGGCGGGTATGAACACTGAAGCTTTCTTT. Translating gives CASSPAGMNTEAFF. The V gene is TRBV27, the J gene TRBJ1-1, with no clear D. Germline V gene sequence: CDR1 MNHEY, CDR2 SMNVEV (reference sequence). The CDR3 is made up of 14 amino acids. The V gene lost 5 bases and the J gene lost 0 bases, with 10 bases spanning the gap.

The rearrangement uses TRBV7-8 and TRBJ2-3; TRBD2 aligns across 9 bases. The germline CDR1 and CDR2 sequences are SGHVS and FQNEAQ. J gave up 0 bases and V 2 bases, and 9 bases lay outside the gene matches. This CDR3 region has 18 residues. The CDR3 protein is CASSLTLAGAFSTDTQYF. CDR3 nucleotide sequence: TGTGCCAGCAGCTTAACGTTAGCGGGGGCCTTTAGCACAGATACGCAGTATTTT.

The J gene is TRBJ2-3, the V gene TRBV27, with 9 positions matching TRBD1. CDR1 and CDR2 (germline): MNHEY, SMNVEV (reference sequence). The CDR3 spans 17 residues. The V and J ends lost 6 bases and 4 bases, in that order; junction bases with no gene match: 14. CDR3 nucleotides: TGTGCCAGCAGCGGGTCAATACAGGGGGCTCGGCCAGATACGCAGTATTTT. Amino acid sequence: CASSGSIQGARPDTQYF.

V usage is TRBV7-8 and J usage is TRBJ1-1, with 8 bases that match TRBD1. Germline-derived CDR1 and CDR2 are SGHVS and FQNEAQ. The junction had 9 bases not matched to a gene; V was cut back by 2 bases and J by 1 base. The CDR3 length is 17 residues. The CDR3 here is CASSLREQGAKNTEAFF. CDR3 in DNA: TGTGCCAGCAGCTTACGTGAGCAGGGGGCGAAGAACACTGAAGCTTTCTTT.

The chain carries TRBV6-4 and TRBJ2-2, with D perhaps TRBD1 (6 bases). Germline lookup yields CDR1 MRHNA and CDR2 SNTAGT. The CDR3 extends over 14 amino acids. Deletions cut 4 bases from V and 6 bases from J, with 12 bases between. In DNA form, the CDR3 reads TGTGCCAGCAGTGTTCAACAGGGTCCCGGGGAGCTGTTTTTT. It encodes CASSVQQGPGELFF.

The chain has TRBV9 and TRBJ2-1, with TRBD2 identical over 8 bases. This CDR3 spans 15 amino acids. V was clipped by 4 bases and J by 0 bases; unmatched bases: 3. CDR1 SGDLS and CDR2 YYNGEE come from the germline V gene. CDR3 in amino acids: CASSSGTSSYNEQFF. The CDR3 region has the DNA TGTGCCAGCAGCTCCGGGACTAGCTCCTACAATGAGCAGTTCTTC.

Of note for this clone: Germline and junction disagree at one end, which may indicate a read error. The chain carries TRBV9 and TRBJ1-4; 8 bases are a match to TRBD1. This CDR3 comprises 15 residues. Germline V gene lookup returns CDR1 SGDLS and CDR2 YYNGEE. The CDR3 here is CASSVGTGNNEELFF. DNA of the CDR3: TGTGCCAGCAGCGTGGGGACAGGCAATAATGAAGAACTGTTTTTT.

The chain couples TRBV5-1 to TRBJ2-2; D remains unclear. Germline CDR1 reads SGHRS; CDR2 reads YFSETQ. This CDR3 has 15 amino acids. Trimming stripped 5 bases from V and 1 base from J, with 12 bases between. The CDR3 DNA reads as TGCGCCAGCAGTCGGAACCAGGAGAACACCGGGGAGCTGTTTTTT. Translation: CASSRNQENTGELFF.

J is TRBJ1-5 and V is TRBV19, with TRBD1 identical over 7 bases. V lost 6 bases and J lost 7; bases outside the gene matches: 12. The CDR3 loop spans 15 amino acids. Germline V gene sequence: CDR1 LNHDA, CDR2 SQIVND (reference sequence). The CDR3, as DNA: TGTGCCAGTAGCCAAATACAGGGGACGGGACAGCCCCAGCATTTT. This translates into CASSQIQGTGQPQHF.

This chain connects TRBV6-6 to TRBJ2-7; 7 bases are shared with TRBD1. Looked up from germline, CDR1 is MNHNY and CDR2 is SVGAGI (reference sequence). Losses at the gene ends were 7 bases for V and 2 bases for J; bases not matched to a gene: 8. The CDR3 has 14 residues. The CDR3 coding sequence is TGTGCCAGCAATGGACAGGCGTCAACCTACGAGCAGTACTTC. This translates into CASNGQASTYEQYF.

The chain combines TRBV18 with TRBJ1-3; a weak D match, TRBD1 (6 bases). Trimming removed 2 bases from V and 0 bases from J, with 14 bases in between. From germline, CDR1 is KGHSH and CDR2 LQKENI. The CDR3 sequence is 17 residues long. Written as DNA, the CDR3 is TGTGCCAGCTCACCATTACAGGGACCTACCTCTGGAAACACCATATATTTT. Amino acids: CASSPLQGPTSGNTIYF.

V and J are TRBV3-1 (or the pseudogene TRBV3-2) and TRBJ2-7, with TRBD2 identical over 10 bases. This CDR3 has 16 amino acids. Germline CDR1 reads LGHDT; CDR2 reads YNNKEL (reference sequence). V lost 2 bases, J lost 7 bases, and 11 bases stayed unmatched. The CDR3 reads CASSQLSGAGGKEQYF. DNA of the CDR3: TGTGCCAGCAGCCAATTAAGCGGAGCGGGGGGGAAAGAGCAGTACTTC.

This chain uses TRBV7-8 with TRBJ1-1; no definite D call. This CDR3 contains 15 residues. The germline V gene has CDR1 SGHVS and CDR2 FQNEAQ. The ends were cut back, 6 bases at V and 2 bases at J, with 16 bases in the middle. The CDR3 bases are TGTGCCAGCAGTTTCAGAGGAGGATTTAACACTGAAGCTTTCTTT. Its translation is CASSFRGGFNTEAFF.

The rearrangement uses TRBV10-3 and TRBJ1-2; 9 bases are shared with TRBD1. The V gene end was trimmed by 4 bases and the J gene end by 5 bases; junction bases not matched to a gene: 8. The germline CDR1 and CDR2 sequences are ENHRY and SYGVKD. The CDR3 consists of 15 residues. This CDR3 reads CAISGGQGDWYGYTF. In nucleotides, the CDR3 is TGTGCCATCAGTGGGGGACAGGGAGATTGGTATGGCTACACCTTC.

The CDR3: CASSRDLTSGGNEQFF. CDR3 sequence (DNA): TGTGCCAGCAGCCGAGACCTGACTAGCGGGGGCAATGAGCAGTTCTTC. The genes are TRBV4-2 and TRBJ2-1; 12 nucleotides align to TRBD2. This CDR3 comprises 16 residues. The germline V gene encodes CDR1 LGHNA and CDR2 YNFKEQ. V was clipped by 4 bases and J by 6 bases; unmatched bases: 7.

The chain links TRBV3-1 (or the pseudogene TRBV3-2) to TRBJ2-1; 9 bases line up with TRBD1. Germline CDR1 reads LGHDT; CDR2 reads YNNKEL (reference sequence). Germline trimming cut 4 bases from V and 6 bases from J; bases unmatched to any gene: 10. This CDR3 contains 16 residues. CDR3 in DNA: TGTGCCAGCAGCCCCTGGGACAGGGCTGTTTCCAATGAGCAGTTCTTC. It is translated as CASSPWDRAVSNEQFF.

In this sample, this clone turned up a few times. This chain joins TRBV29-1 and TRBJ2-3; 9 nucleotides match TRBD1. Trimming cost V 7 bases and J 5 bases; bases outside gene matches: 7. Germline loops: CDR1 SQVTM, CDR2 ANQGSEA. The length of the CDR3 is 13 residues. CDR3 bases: TGCAGCGCCGGGACAGGGTCCGGAGATACGCAGTATTTT. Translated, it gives CSAGTGSGDTQYF.

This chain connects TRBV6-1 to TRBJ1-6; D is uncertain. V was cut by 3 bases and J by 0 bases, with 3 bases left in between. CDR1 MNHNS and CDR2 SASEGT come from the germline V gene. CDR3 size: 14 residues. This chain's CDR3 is CASSDSSYNSPLHF. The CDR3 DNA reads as TGTGCCAGCAGTGACAGCTCCTATAATTCACCCCTCCACTTT.

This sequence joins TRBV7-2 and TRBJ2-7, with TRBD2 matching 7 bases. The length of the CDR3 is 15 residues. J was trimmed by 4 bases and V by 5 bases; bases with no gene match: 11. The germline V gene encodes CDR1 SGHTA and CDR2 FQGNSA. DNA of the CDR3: TGTGCCAGCAGCAAAGGGGCGACTAGCAGTTACGAGCAGTACTTC. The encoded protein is CASSKGATSSYEQYF.

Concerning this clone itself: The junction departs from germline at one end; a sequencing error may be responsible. Here the CDR3 reads CASSAPDRQGPFYDLVF. In DNA, the CDR3 is TGTGCCAGCAGCGCACCGGACAGGCAGGGACCATTCTACGACTTGGTCTTC. The chain employs TRBV7-9 and TRBJ2-7; 7 nucleotides match TRBD1. This CDR3 comprises 17 residues. Germline V gene lookup returns CDR1 SEHNR and CDR2 FQNEAQ (reference sequence).

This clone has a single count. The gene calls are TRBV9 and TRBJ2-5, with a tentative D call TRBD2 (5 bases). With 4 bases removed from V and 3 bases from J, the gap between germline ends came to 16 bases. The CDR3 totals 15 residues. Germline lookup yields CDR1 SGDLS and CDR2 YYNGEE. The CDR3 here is CASSPQAGSEETQYF. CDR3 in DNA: TGTGCCAGCAGCCCTCAGGCGGGCAGTGAAGAGACCCAGTACTTC.

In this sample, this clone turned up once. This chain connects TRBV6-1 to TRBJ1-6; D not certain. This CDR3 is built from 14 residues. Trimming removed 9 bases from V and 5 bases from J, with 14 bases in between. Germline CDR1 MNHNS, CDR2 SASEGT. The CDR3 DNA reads TGTGCCAGTGTCGAGGACGGAAATAATTCACCCCTCCACTTT. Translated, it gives CASVEDGNNSPLHF.